Each of the 15 T cell receptor beta chains below was sequenced from the same sample in a study of neurological immune-mediated disorders. One entry per CDR3 protein, called by TCRdb with MiXCR from the 5' RACE reads. Of tens of thousands of distinct CDR3 sequences in the sample, 2% to 3% were seen once. Sequencing was performed on PBMCs. All receptors derive from a man between 45 and 60 years old with multiple sclerosis.

This clonotype has at least ten counts. The chain couples TRBV12-3 or TRBV12-4 to TRBJ2-5; no definite D call. The V gene lost 3 bases and the J gene lost 2 bases, with 16 bases spanning the gap. The CDR3 has 16 amino acids. The CDR3 reads CASSFPNHRRQETQYF. CDR3 sequence (DNA): TGTGCCAGCAGTTTTCCCAACCATCGGCGGCAAGAGACCCAGTACTTC.

This clonotype showed up many times. J is TRBJ2-6 and V is TRBV5-5; D call uncertain. Trimming stripped 1 base from V and 0 bases from J, with 14 bases between. The CDR3 loop spans 18 amino acids. CDR1 and CDR2 (germline): SGHKS, YYEKEE (reference sequence). The CDR3 sequence is CASSLYFSPSSGANVLTF. As DNA, the CDR3 is TGTGCCAGCAGCTTGTACTTCAGTCCTTCCTCTGGGGCCAACGTCCTGACTTTC.

This clonotype appeared many times. The rearrangement uses TRBV7-2 and TRBJ2-1; 7 positions match TRBD2. V was pared by 5 bases and J by 3 bases, with 7 bases of the junction left unmatched. The CDR3 contains 15 residues. From germline, CDR1 is SGHTA and CDR2 FQGNSA. The CDR3: CASSLNRGDYNEQFF. CDR3 nucleotides: TGTGCCAGCAGCCTTAACCGGGGGGACTACAATGAGCAGTTCTTC.

This clonotype was recorded at least ten times. The CDR3 DNA sequence: TGTGCCAGCAGTTCCGGGACAGCCTCCTATAATTCACCCCTCCACTTT. It translates to CASSSGTASYNSPLHF. J is TRBJ1-6 and V is TRBV12-3 or TRBV12-4; 7 bases map to TRBD1. The length of the CDR3 is 16 residues. The ends lost 4 bases at V and 0 bases at J; junction bases unmatched: 3.

The sample holds many counts of this clonotype. The rearrangement joins TRBV20-1 to TRBJ1-1; 8 bases align to TRBD1. The germline V gene has CDR1 DFQATT and CDR2 SNEGSKA (reference sequence). V shed 5 bases, J shed 9 bases, and the junction held 5 bases outside the gene matches. The CDR3 loop spans 11 amino acids. Here the CDR3 reads CSAQTGVKAFF. CDR3 coding DNA: TGCAGTGCTCAGACAGGGGTTAAAGCTTTCTTT.

This clonotype was found many times. V is TRBV30 and J is TRBJ2-3, with a weak D call TRBD2 (6 bases). CDR3 length: 15 residues. Per germline, CDR1 GTSNPN and CDR2 SVGIG (reference sequence). Trimming left V 6 bases short and J 3 bases short, with 19 bases between. CDR3 DNA: TGTGCCTGCCCCAAGTCTGGCGGGACGACAGATACGCAGTATTTT. As protein: CACPKSGGTTDTQYF.

This clonotype has at least ten counts. J is TRBJ2-7 and V is TRBV6-1; tentatively, D is TRBD1 (6 bases). Trimming stripped 7 bases from V and 3 bases from J, with 25 bases between. Germline CDR1 is MNHNS and CDR2 is SASEGT. The CDR3 consists of 17 residues. The CDR3 region has the DNA TGTGCCAGCACCTTACGCATGGATGGCAACAGGGTCTACGAGCAGTACTTC. Protein product: CASTLRMDGNRVYEQYF.

Points on this clonotype: This may be a read error, as it is one base from a much larger clone. This chain joins TRBV27 and TRBJ2-3; D ambiguous. The CDR3 has 14 amino acids. CDR1 MNHEY and CDR2 SMNVEV come from the germline V gene (reference sequence). Trimming stripped 6 bases from V and 0 bases from J, with 10 bases between. The CDR3 DNA is TGTGCCAGCAGACACCACCCTAGCACAGATACGCAGTATTTT. It is translated as CASRHHPSTDTQYF.

At least ten counts were recorded for this clonotype. The chain combines TRBV7-9 with TRBJ2-7; D perhaps matches TRBD2 (6 bases). V was cut by 3 bases and J by 0 bases, with 9 bases left in between. The CDR3 extends over 14 amino acids. Germline V CDR1 and CDR2: SEHNR, FQNEAQ (reference sequence). The CDR3 loop is CASSFRERSYEQYF. DNA for the CDR3: TGTGCCAGCAGCTTCCGGGAGCGCTCCTACGAGCAGTACTTC.

This clonotype showed up many times. The rearrangement joins TRBV5-1 to TRBJ1-2; D is possibly TRBD1 (6 bases). The CDR3 loop spans 20 amino acids. The V end lost 4 bases, the J end lost 3 bases, and 31 bases lay between the germline ends. Germline CDR1 is SGHRS and CDR2 is YFSETQ. CDR3 sequence: CASSLRPRGLGPSRDYGYTF. In nucleotides, the CDR3 is TGCGCCAGCAGCCTCCGGCCCAGGGGACTCGGTCCGTCCCGGGACTATGGCTACACCTTC.

Ten or more counts support this clonotype. V usage is TRBV6-1 and J usage is TRBJ1-5; D unclear. Germline V gives CDR1 MNHNS, CDR2 SASEGT. Deletions cut 3 bases from V and 15 bases from J, with 9 bases between. The CDR3 is 10 residues long. DNA of the CDR3: TGTGCCAGCAGTGAGATTACCACGCATTTT. Protein: CASSEITTHF.

This clonotype was observed at least ten times. This CDR3 is CASSLGAGGSYEQYF. The CDR3, as DNA: TGTGCCAGCAGCTTGGGGGCAGGAGGTTCCTACGAGCAGTACTTC. This chain joins TRBV7-8 and TRBJ2-7, with D perhaps matching TRBD1 (6 bases). This CDR3 region has 15 residues. The germline CDR1 and CDR2 sequences are SGHVS and FQNEAQ. Trimming left V 3 bases short and J 1 base short, with 13 bases between. The full variable domain, rest sourced from reference TRBV7-8 and TRBJ2-7, is GAGVSQSPRYKVAKRGQDVALRCDPISGHVSLFWYQQALGQGPEFLTYFQNEAQLDKSGLPSDRFFAERPEGSVSTLKIQRTQQEDSAVYLCASSLGAGGSYEQYFGPGTRLTVT.

This clonotype has a count of ten or more. The DNA for the CDR3 is TGCGCCAGCAGCTTGGGCGGGGAGGATAGCAATCAGCCCCAGCATTTT. Its protein product is CASSLGGEDSNQPQHF. The chain combines TRBV5-1 with TRBJ1-5; D unresolved. The CDR3 runs 16 residues. Germline V CDR1 and CDR2: SGHRS, YFSETQ. The V gene lost 0 bases and the J gene lost 0 bases, with 10 bases spanning the gap.

This clonotype was detected many times. The gene calls are TRBV5-1 and TRBJ2-1, with 12 bases that match TRBD2. CDR3 length equals 18 residues. With V trimmed by 1 base and J by 0 bases, 5 bases remained unmatched. CDR1 and CDR2 (germline): SGHRS, YFSETQ. CDR3 sequence reads: CASSLLAGGPSSYNEQFF. The CDR3 coding sequence is TGCGCCAGCAGCTTGCTAGCGGGGGGGCCCAGCTCCTACAATGAGCAGTTCTTC.

Ten or more counts support this clonotype. The chain couples TRBV5-1 to TRBJ2-7, with TRBD1 matching over 8 bases. The CDR3 length is 14 residues. Germline lookup yields CDR1 SGHRS and CDR2 YFSETQ. Losses at the gene ends were 4 bases for V and 2 bases for J; bases not matched to a gene: 5. CDR3 in DNA: TGCGCCAGCAGCGTCCGGGACAGGACCTACGAGCAGTACTTC. As protein: CASSVRDRTYEQYF.